This T cell receptor (beta chain) was sequenced for a study of T-cell memory formation after mild COVID-19. Across the whole study: TCR clusters were mostly donor specific.

A 5'RACE reaction primed in the constant segment made cDNA libraries of TCR alpha and TCR beta, and these carried sample barcodes and UMIs. TCRdb re-called the 5' RACE reads through MiXCR, storing one row per CDR3 protein. Of 190,000 or so distinct CDR3 sequences listed, about 22% were seen once; the top ten hold roughly 23%. V was trimmed by 8 bases and J by 7 bases, leaving 17 bases between them. Germline CDR1 and CDR2: LNHDA and SQIVND (reference sequence). The CDR3 covers 13 residues. This clonotype was recorded a few times. Sequencing used PBMCs or a T cell subset sorted from them (not recorded which). J is TRBJ1-2 and V is TRBV19; a weak D match, TRBD1 (5 bases). The receptor was derived from an adult woman who had mild COVID-19 (a few samples of this study predate the infection). Cell type and time point are not known. CDR3 in DNA: TGTGCCAGTGGGTTTAGGGGAACCCTTGGCTACACCTTC. Amino acids: CASGFRGTLGYTF.